Shown below are 25 T cell receptor beta chains from a single sample sequenced in a study of cytomegalovirus exposure and HLA in healthy donors. PCR primers comprised 60 Vbeta and 13 Jbeta primers. Repertoires were generated with immunoSEQ multiplex PCR, while TCRdb's copy carries only in-frame clones and drops some. Across under 250,000 clones, the top ten clones capture roughly 1.2% of the sample. Sequencing was carried out using PBMCs. The receptors stem from a girl aged 2-10 years in good health and CMV-seropositive.

This chain links TRBV28 with TRBJ1-2; D is undetermined. The CDR3 contains 14 residues. Looked up from germline, CDR1 is MDHEN and CDR2 is SYDVKM. Between the trimmed V and J ends, which lost 5 bases and 5 bases, there was a span of 15 bases. The CDR3: CASSSNADFYGYTF. CDR3 sequence (DNA): TGTGCCAGCAGTAGTAACGCGGACTTTTATGGCTACACCTTC.

This sequence joins TRBV5-1 and TRBJ2-6; 7 positions match TRBD1. The CDR3 extends over 14 amino acids. The V and J ends lost 9 bases and 1 base, in that order; junction bases with no gene match: 4. Germline CDR1 is SGHRS and CDR2 is YFSETQ. The chain's CDR3 is CATQGDSGANVLTF. The CDR3 region has the DNA TGCGCCACCCAGGGGGATTCTGGGGCCAACGTCCTGACTTTC.

This chain connects TRBV4-2 to TRBJ2-1; D is ambiguous. CDR3 length: 13 residues. Germline CDR1 reads LGHNA; CDR2 reads YNFKEQ. V lost 0 bases and J lost 10, with 10 bases in between. This chain's CDR3 is CASSQDPAREQFF. The DNA for the CDR3 is TGTGCCAGCAGCCAAGATCCAGCGAGGGAGCAGTTCTTC.

The chain links TRBV25-1 to TRBJ2-7, with D perhaps TRBD1 (7 bases). Germline V gives CDR1 MGHDK, CDR2 SYGVNS. There are 10 residues in the CDR3. V lost 8 bases to trimming and J lost 6 bases, with 8 bases between them. In nucleotides, the CDR3 is TGTGCCAGCCAGGGGGGCGAGCAGTACTTC. Protein product: CASQGGEQYF.

The V gene is TRBV28, the J gene TRBJ1-5; D ambiguous. CDR1 MDHEN and CDR2 SYDVKM come from the germline V gene. Trimming took off 8 bases at V and 6 bases at J, with 11 bases between the two ends. This CDR3 spans 12 amino acids. The CDR3, as DNA: TGTGCCAGCCGAGGTGGGAGTCAGCCCCAGCATTTT. Translated, it gives CASRGGSQPQHF.

The chain carries TRBV30 and TRBJ2-7, with D possibly being TRBD1 (5 bases). The CDR3 contains 15 residues. Per the germline V gene, CDR1 is GTSNPN and CDR2 is SVGIG (reference sequence). V was trimmed by 0 bases and J by 4 bases, leaving 16 bases between them. The CDR3 bases are TGTGCCTGGAGTGTACGCTGGGGCACAGCTTACGAGCAGTACTTC. Its translation is CAWSVRWGTAYEQYF.

The V and J genes are TRBV10-3 and TRBJ1-2; D remains unclear. The V end lost 8 bases, the J end lost 8 bases, and 15 bases lay between the germline ends. The CDR3 length is 12 residues. Germline CDR1 ENHRY, CDR2 SYGVKD. CDR3 in amino acids: CAILEPSLGYTF. The CDR3 DNA sequence: TGTGCCATCCTAGAGCCTAGCTTGGGCTACACCTTC.

V is TRBV9 and J is TRBJ2-7; 8 bases are a match to TRBD2. The V gene's germline CDR1 is SGDLS and CDR2 YYNGEE. With V trimmed by 3 bases and J by 0 bases, 20 bases remained unmatched. The CDR3 runs to 20 residues. The CDR3 sequence is CASSGEGSPAGGARSYEQYF. The CDR3 region has the DNA TGTGCCAGCAGCGGAGAAGGATCCCCCGCGGGAGGCGCCCGCTCCTACGAGCAGTACTTC.

This chain links TRBV7-6 with TRBJ2-1, with 12 bases identical to TRBD2. Trimming removed 0 bases from V and 7 bases from J; junction bases left unmatched: 4. The CDR3 contains 16 residues. Germline CDR1 and CDR2: SGHVS and FNYEAQ. This CDR3 reads CASSLAGLAGGNEQFF. Here the CDR3 DNA reads TGTGCCAGCAGCTTAGCCGGTCTAGCGGGAGGGAATGAGCAGTTCTTC.

This chain links TRBV10-2 with TRBJ2-7; 7 bases line up with TRBD2. CDR1 WSHSY and CDR2 SAAADI come from the germline V gene. The CDR3 extends over 16 amino acids. The V gene end was trimmed by 3 bases and the J gene end by 2 bases; junction bases not matched to a gene: 10. The CDR3 DNA reads TGCGCCAGCAGTGAACCTCCCAGCGGGATAACCTACGAGCAGTACTTC. This sequence encodes CASSEPPSGITYEQYF.

The chain carries TRBV28 and TRBJ2-2; D remains unclear. The CDR3 contains 11 residues. Trimming cost V 4 bases and J 6 bases, with 3 bases left between them. The V gene's germline CDR1 is MDHEN and CDR2 SYDVKM. CDR3 in amino acids: CASSSAGELFF. CDR3 DNA sequence: TGTGCCAGCAGTTCTGCCGGGGAGCTGTTTTTT.

The chain links TRBV7-2 to TRBJ1-2, with D perhaps matching TRBD1 (5 bases). Per germline, CDR1 SGHTA and CDR2 FQGNSA. CDR3 length equals 14 residues. V lost 2 bases, J lost 3 bases, and 10 bases lay in between. The CDR3 DNA reads TGTGCCAGCAGCTTACAGGGAAAGGACTATGGCTACACCTTC. Protein product: CASSLQGKDYGYTF. The entire variable domain, with the rest obtained from reference TRBV7-2 and TRBJ1-2, is as follows: GAGVSQSPSNKVTEKGKDVELRCDPISGHTALYWYRQSLGQGLEFLIYFQGNSAPDKSGLPSDRFSAERTGGSVSTLTIQRTQQEDSAVYLCASSLQGKDYGYTFGSGTRLTVV.

V is TRBV2 and J is TRBJ2-3, with 10 nucleotides matching TRBD2. The V gene end was trimmed by 5 bases and the J gene end by 3 bases; junction bases not matched to a gene: 8. The germline CDR1 and CDR2 sequences are SNHLY and FYNNEI. This CDR3 spans 16 amino acids. DNA of the CDR3: TGTGCCAGCAGTCGCCTAGCGGGAGAAGGGACAGATACGCAGTATTTT. Translation gives CASSRLAGEGTDTQYF.

As DNA, the CDR3 is TGTGCCAGCAGTCCCCTGGCGGTGGTATCACCCCTCCACTTT. Amino acid sequence: CASSPLAVVSPLHF. The chain has TRBV28 and TRBJ1-6; D gene unclear. The germline V gene has CDR1 MDHEN and CDR2 SYDVKM. The CDR3 spans 14 residues. V lost 5 bases to trimming and J lost 10 bases, with 15 bases between them. The entire variable domain, with the rest obtained from reference TRBV28 and TRBJ1-6, is as follows: DVKVTQSSRYLVKRTGEKVFLECVQDMDHENMFWYRQDPGLGLRLIYFSYDVKMKEKGDIPEGYSVSREKKERFSLILESASTNQTSMYLCASSPLAVVSPLHFGNGTRLTVT.

The rearrangement uses TRBV10-1 and TRBJ2-2; 8 bases fit TRBD2. From germline, CDR1 is WNHNN and CDR2 SYGVQD (reference sequence). V lost 0 bases to trimming and J lost 1 base; unmatched junction nucleotides: 7. The CDR3 extends over 18 amino acids. As DNA, the CDR3 is TGCGCCAGCAGTGAGTCCCGTAGCGGGATAGGGAACACCGGGGAGCTGTTTTTT. Translation gives CASSESRSGIGNTGELFF.

This chain links TRBV29-1 with TRBJ1-4, with D tentatively TRBD1 (5 bases). The CDR3 totals 12 residues. Trimming took off 4 bases at V and 12 bases at J, with 15 bases between the two ends. The germline CDR1 and CDR2 sequences are SQVTM and ANQGSEA. The CDR3 reads CSVGGPGEELFF. The CDR3 nucleotides are TGCAGCGTTGGGGGCCCGGGCGAGGAACTGTTTTTT.

Comment on this clone: One junction end disagrees with the germline gene, perhaps due to a read error. The gene calls are TRBV10-3 and TRBJ1-3, with unresolved D. CDR1 ENHRY and CDR2 SYGVKD come from the germline V gene. The CDR3 is 17 residues long. CDR3 loop: CAISGAGPTYSGNTVYF. The CDR3 DNA is TGTGCCATCAGTGGGGCAGGCCCTACATACTCTGGAAACACCGTATATTTT.

Details on this clone: A read error may account for a junction end that differs from germline. The sample holds other DNA sequences that translate to the same CDR3. This chain uses TRBV7-9 with TRBJ2-7; maybe TRBD2 (6 bases). Germline CDR1 SEHNR, CDR2 FQNEAQ (reference sequence). The CDR3 loop spans 14 amino acids. The CDR3 DNA follows: TGCGCCAGCAGCCGGGGCGGACTACCCGACGAGCAGTACTTC. Its protein is CASSRGGLPDEQYF.

The rearrangement joins TRBV4-2 to TRBJ2-1; 8 bases match TRBD2. This CDR3 region has 15 residues. V shed 1 base, J shed 5 bases, and the junction held 4 bases outside the gene matches. Germline V gene lookup returns CDR1 LGHNA and CDR2 YNFKEQ. The DNA of the CDR3 is TGTGCCAGCAGCCAAGGGACTAGCTTCAACAATGAGCAGTTCTTC. Residues: CASSQGTSFNNEQFF.

DNA for the CDR3: TGTGCCAGCAGTCCCCGTTTGGCCCACCCTGAAGCTTTCTTT. Translation gives CASSPRLAHPEAFF. This rearrangement joins TRBV6-1 to TRBJ1-1, with no clear D. The germline V gene encodes CDR1 MNHNS and CDR2 SASEGT. CDR3 size: 14 residues. The ends were cut back, 5 bases at V and 6 bases at J, with 16 bases in the middle.

The chain couples TRBV5-1 to TRBJ2-4, with 8 bases fitting TRBD2. V shed 5 bases and J 7 bases; nucleotides not matched to a gene: 5. The CDR3 has 13 residues. In germline, CDR1 is SGHRS, CDR2 YFSETQ. The CDR3 DNA follows: TGCGCCAGCAGTTCGGGAGGGTTGAACATTCAGTACTTC. This codes for CASSSGGLNIQYF.

V usage is TRBV28 and J usage is TRBJ1-1; 8 bases are a match to TRBD1. With V trimmed by 3 bases and J by 1 base, 13 bases remained unmatched. The CDR3 has 18 amino acids. CDR1 and CDR2 (germline): MDHEN, SYDVKM. This CDR3 reads CASSFPLNRGKRNTEAFF. In DNA, the CDR3 is TGTGCCAGCAGTTTTCCCTTGAACAGGGGGAAAAGGAACACTGAAGCTTTCTTT.

The rearrangement joins TRBV28 to TRBJ1-3; the D gene is possibly TRBD1 (6 bases). The CDR3 sequence is 14 residues long. Trimming took 7 bases from V and 8 from J, leaving 18 bases between them. Germline values: CDR1 MDHEN, CDR2 SYDVKM. The DNA for the CDR3 is TGTGCCAGCAATGAACCACAGGGTTTGGACACCATATATTTT. Translating it yields CASNEPQGLDTIYF. The full variable domain, rest sourced from reference TRBV28 and TRBJ1-3, is DVKVTQSSRYLVKRTGEKVFLECVQDMDHENMFWYRQDPGLGLRLIYFSYDVKMKEKGDIPEGYSVSREKKERFSLILESASTNQTSMYLCASNEPQGLDTIYFGEGSWLTVV.

This rearrangement joins TRBV4-1 to TRBJ2-3, with TRBD2 matching over 7 bases. After removal of 0 bases from V and 3 bases from J, the junction contained 3 bases not matched to a gene. This CDR3 region has 15 residues. The germline V gene has CDR1 MGHRA and CDR2 YSYEKL. The CDR3 here is CASSQESGATDTQYF. The DNA for the CDR3 is TGCGCCAGCAGCCAAGAGAGCGGGGCAACAGATACGCAGTATTTT.

This chain connects TRBV28 to TRBJ2-7, with D maybe TRBD2 (6 bases). Trimming cost V 5 bases and J 5 bases, with 19 bases left between them. CDR1 MDHEN and CDR2 SYDVKM come from the germline V gene. CDR3 size: 15 residues. The CDR3 is CASSQSRRGLHEQYF. The CDR3 coding sequence is TGTGCCAGCAGTCAGAGCAGGAGGGGTCTGCACGAGCAGTACTTC.